A single sample is the source of the 9 T cell receptor beta chains below, sequenced in a study of cytomegalovirus exposure and HLA in healthy donors. It was with 60 Vbeta and 13 Jbeta primers that the PCR ran. Using immunoSEQ multiplex PCR, the repertoire was profiled, and TCRdb retains in-frame clones only, with some absent. This sample has about 200,000 clones, with around nine tenths found just once. The sequenced material came from PBMCs. Receptor source: a woman younger than 45 in good health and CMV-seronegative.

CDR3 protein: CAWSADRGTEAFF. CDR3 in DNA: TGTGCCTGGAGTGCTGACCGGGGCACTGAAGCTTTCTTT. J is TRBJ1-1 and V is TRBV30; no reliable D call. The germline V and J ends were trimmed by 1 base and 4 bases, with 10 bases remaining between them. The CDR3 consists of 13 residues. CDR1 is GTSNPN, CDR2 SVGIG, per germline (reference sequence).

V gene TRBV19 combines with J gene TRBJ1-1; 7 bases map to TRBD1. CDR3 size: 14 residues. Trimming cost V 3 bases and J 4 bases; bases outside gene matches: 5. Germline-derived CDR1 and CDR2 are LNHDA and SQIVND (reference sequence). The CDR3 loop is CASSIEQGSTEAFF. The CDR3 DNA reads TGTGCCAGTAGTATCGAACAGGGGAGCACTGAAGCTTTCTTT.

This sequence joins TRBV6-4 and TRBJ2-7, with TRBD2 identical over 11 bases. Looked up from germline, CDR1 is MRHNA and CDR2 is SNTAGT. J gave up 6 bases and V 5 bases, and 3 bases lay outside the gene matches. CDR3 length: 13 residues. In nucleotides, the CDR3 is TGTGCCAGCAGTCTAGCGGGAGGTCTCGAGCAGTACTTC. As protein: CASSLAGGLEQYF.

This clone was recorded a few times. The chain has TRBV18 and TRBJ2-5; D gene uncertain. Near its end, the DNA agrees better with TRBJ2-7, so the J call may be wrong. The CDR3 covers 12 residues. Per the germline V gene, CDR1 is KGHSH and CDR2 is LQKENI. The CDR3, as DNA: TGTGCCAGCTCACCAAGTTCCTACGAGCAGTACTTC. Protein sequence: CASSPSSYEQYF.

This clone occurred once. A read error may account for a junction end that differs from germline. The rearrangement joins TRBV7-7 to TRBJ2-5, with 11 nucleotides matching TRBD2. CDR1 and CDR2 (germline): SSHAT, FNYEAQ (reference sequence). The CDR3 consists of 16 residues. CDR3 amino acids: CASSLLAGGPPETQYF. CDR3 nucleotides: TGTGCTAGCAGCCTATTAGCGGGAGGGCCTCCAGAGACCCAGTACTTC.

The chain carries TRBV5-4 and TRBJ2-7; a weak D match, TRBD2 (7 bases). Germline V CDR1 and CDR2: SGHNT, YYREEE (reference sequence). This CDR3 spans 12 amino acids. Trimming took off 1 base at V and 12 bases at J, with 14 bases between the two ends. The CDR3 DNA is TGTGCCAGCAGCTTGCAGGCGGGGGCTCTGTACTTC. Its translation: CASSLQAGALYF.

V and J are TRBV5-4 and TRBJ2-5; TRBD2 agrees at 8 bases. Germline V gene data show CDR1 as SGHNT and CDR2 as YYREEE (reference sequence). Unmatched junction bases numbered 2, after V lost 0 bases and J lost 4 bases. This CDR3 has 14 amino acids. The CDR3 nucleotides read TGTGCCAGCAGCTTGGAGCGGGGGTCAGAGACCCAGTACTTC. Its protein is CASSLERGSETQYF.

The chain's CDR3 is CASSRQGAEQFF. The DNA for the CDR3 is TGTGCCAGCAGCCGACAGGGGGCTGAGCAGTTCTTC. The chain links TRBV4-2 to TRBJ2-1; 10 bases align to TRBD1. Germline V gene lookup returns CDR1 LGHNA and CDR2 YNFKEQ. J gave up 9 bases and V 4 bases, and 0 bases lay outside the gene matches. The length of the CDR3 is 12 residues.

DNA for the CDR3: TGTGCCAGCAGCTTGAGAAGCGGGGGGGCCCTCCCCGGGGAGCTGTTTTTT. Translating gives CASSLRSGGALPGELFF. The gene calls are TRBV7-8 and TRBJ2-2, with 10 bases that match TRBD2. Germline CDR1 and CDR2: SGHVS and FQNEAQ. This CDR3 is 17 amino acids long. The V segment lost 3 bases and the J segment 6 bases; nucleotides outside the gene matches: 10. Combining the CDR3 with reference TRBV7-8 and TRBJ2-2 gives the whole variable domain GAGVSQSPRYKVAKRGQDVALRCDPISGHVSLFWYQQALGQGPEFLTYFQNEAQLDKSGLPSDRFFAERPEGSVSTLKIQRTQQEDSAVYLCASSLRSGGALPGELFFGEGSRLTVL.